This T cell receptor (beta chain) was found in a study of cytomegalovirus exposure and HLA in healthy donors. Study observations and caveats: Compared with the roughly 670-donor mean, an Asian-associated ancestry cluster reportedly had fewer N-insertions, according to a later analysis. Cytomegalovirus-associated TCR beta chains were listed, numbering some 150. CMV serostatus was the only recorded immune exposure for donors.

The PCR used 60 Vbeta and 13 Jbeta primers. Only in-frame clones appear in the TCRdb table, and some are missing; sequencing was by immunoSEQ multiplex PCR. Among approximately 70,000 clones, roughly four fifths were seen once, and the ten largest hold about 6.5%. Concerning this clone itself: Its antigen remains unidentified.

This CDR3 spans 14 amino acids. The J segment lost 9 bases and the V segment lost 6 bases, leaving 8 bases of the junction unmatched. Germline values: CDR1 SGHVS, CDR2 FQNEAQ. The chain carries TRBV7-8 and TRBJ2-1; 10 bases map to TRBD2. This TCR derives from a man aged 50 to 59 in good health and CMV-seronegative. Sequenced: PBMCs. The CDR3 sequence is CASSRSSGRGEQFF. As DNA, the CDR3 is TGTGCCAGCAGTCGGTCTAGCGGGAGAGGTGAGCAGTTCTTC.